The TCR beta chain described here comes from a study of neurological immune-mediated disorders. The CDR3 is 13 amino acids. V shed 6 bases and J 8 bases; nucleotides not matched to a gene: 8. CDR1 is MNHEY and CDR2 is SVGAGI in the germline V gene. This clonotype was picked up many times. The team produced cDNA through 5'RACE using 10-nucleotide random UMIs. TCRdb fed the 5' RACE reads into MiXCR, producing one record per CDR3 protein. The sample yields 30,000 to 45,000 distinct CDR3 sequences, 10% seen once. Unsorted libraries were generated from 2 million PBMCs held at -80 degrees C. This chain links TRBV6-5 with TRBJ1-2; 8 bases match TRBD1. Source material: PBMCs. This receptor was identified in a woman younger than 45 with HTLV-1-associated myelopathy (HAM/TSP). In DNA form, the CDR3 reads TGTGCCAGCAGCAACGACAGGGGAAAAGGCTACACCTTC. Translated: CASSNDRGKGYTF.